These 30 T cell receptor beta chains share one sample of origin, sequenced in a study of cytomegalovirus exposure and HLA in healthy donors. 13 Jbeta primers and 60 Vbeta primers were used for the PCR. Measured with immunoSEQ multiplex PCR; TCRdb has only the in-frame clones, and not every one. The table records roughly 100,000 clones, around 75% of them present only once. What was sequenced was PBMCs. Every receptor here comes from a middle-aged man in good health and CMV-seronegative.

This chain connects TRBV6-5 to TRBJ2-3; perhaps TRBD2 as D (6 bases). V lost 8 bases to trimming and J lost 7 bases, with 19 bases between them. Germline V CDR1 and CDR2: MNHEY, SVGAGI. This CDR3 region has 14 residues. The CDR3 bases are TGTGCCAGCTTCGAAGGGACTTTAGCCCATACGCAGTATTTT. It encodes CASFEGTLAHTQYF.

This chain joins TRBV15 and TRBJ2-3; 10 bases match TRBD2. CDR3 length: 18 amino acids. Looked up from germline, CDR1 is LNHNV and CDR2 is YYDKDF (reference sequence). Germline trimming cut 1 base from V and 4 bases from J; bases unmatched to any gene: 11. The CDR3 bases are TGTGCCACCAGCAGAGTACTCTTGGCTAGCGGGAGTGCAGATACGCAGTATTTT. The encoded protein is CATSRVLLASGSADTQYF. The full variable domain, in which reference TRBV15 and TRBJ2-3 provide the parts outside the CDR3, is DAMVIQNPRYQVTQFGKPVTLSCSQTLNHNVMYWYQQKSSQAPKLLFHYYDKDFNNEADTPDNFQSRRPNTSFCFLDIRSPGLGDTAMYLCATSRVLLASGSADTQYFGPGTRLTVL.

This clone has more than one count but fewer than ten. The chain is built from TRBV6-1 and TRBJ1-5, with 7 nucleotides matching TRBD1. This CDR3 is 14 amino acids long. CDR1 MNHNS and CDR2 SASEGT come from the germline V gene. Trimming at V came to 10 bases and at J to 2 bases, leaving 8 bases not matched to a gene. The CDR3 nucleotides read TGTGCCACCGACGACAGGGCAGGCAATCAGCCCCAGCATTTT. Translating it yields CATDDRAGNQPQHF.

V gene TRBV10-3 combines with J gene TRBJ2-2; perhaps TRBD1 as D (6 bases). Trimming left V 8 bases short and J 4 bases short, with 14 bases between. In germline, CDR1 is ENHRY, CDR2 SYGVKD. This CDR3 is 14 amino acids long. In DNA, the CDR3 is TGTGCCATCGGGGTTGGGGGCGGCACCGGGGAGCTGTTTTTT. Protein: CAIGVGGGTGELFF.

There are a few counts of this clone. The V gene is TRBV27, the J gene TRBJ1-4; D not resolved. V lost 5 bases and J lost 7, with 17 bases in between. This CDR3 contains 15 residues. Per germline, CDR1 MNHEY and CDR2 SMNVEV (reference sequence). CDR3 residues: CASSPAQGGSEKLFF. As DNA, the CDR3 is TGTGCCAGCAGTCCCGCCCAAGGCGGTAGTGAAAAACTGTTTTTT.

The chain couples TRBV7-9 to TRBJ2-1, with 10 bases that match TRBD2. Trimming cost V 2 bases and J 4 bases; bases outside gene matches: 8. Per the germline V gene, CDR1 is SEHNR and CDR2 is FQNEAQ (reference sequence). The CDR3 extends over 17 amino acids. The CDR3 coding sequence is TGTGCCAGCAGCTTACCCCCTAGCGGGAGTAGATACAATGAGCAGTTCTTC. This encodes CASSLPPSGSRYNEQFF. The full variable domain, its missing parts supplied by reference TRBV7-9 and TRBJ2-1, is DTGVSQNPRHKITKRGQNVTFRCDPISEHNRLYWYRQTLGQGPEFLTYFQNEAQLEKSRLLSDRFSAERPKGSFSTLEIQRTEQGDSAMYLCASSLPPSGSRYNEQFFGPGTRLTVL.

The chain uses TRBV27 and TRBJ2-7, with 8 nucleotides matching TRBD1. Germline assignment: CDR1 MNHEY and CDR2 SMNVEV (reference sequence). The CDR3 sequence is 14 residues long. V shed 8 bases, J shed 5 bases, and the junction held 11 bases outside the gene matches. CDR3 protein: CASGNGQGAHEQYF. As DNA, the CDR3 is TGTGCCAGCGGCAACGGGCAGGGGGCCCACGAGCAGTACTTC.

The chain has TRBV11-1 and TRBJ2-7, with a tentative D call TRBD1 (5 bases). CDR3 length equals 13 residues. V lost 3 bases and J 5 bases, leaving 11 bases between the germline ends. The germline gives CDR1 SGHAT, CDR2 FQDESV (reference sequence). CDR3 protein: CASSFSGSHEQYF. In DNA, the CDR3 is TGTGCCAGCAGCTTTTCAGGGTCCCACGAGCAGTACTTC. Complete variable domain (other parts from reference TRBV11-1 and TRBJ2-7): EAEVAQSPRYKITEKSQAVAFWCDPISGHATLYWYRQILGQGPELLVQFQDESVVDDSQLPKDRFSAERLKGVDSTLKIQPAELGDSAMYLCASSFSGSHEQYFGPGTRLTVT.

CDR3 nucleotide sequence: TGTGCCAGCGGGACTAGCTTCTACGAGCAGTACTTC. Its translation is CASGTSFYEQYF. The chain carries TRBV6-1 and TRBJ2-7, with TRBD2 matching 9 bases. CDR1 and CDR2 (germline): MNHNS, SASEGT. This CDR3 has 12 amino acids. The trim removed 8 bases at V and 3 bases at J, leaving 2 bases unmatched.

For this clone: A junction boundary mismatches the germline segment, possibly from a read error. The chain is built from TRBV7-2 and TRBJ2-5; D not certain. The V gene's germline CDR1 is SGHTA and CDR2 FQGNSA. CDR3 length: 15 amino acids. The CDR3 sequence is CASSLGLPRRETQHF. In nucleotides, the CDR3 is TGTGCCAGCAGCTTAGGACTGCCCCGCCGTGAGACCCAGCACTTC.

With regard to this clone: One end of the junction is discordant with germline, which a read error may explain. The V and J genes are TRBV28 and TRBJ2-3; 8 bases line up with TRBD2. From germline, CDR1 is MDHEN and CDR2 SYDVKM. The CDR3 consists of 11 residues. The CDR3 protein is CVAGSTDTQYF. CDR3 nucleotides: TGCGTAGCGGGGAGCACAGATACGCAGTATTTT.

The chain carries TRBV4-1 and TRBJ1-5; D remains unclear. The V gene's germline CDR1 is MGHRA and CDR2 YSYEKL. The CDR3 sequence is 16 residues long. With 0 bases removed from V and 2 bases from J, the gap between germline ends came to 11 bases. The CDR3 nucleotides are TGCGCCAGCAGCCAAGATCCCGGGGTGGGCAATCAGCCCCAGCATTTT. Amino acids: CASSQDPGVGNQPQHF.

CDR3 protein: CSVEFVWAATEAFF. The CDR3 DNA reads as TGCAGCGTTGAATTCGTCTGGGCAGCCACTGAAGCTTTCTTT. V is TRBV29-1 and J is TRBJ1-1, with unresolved D. Germline V CDR1 and CDR2: SQVTM, ANQGSEA. Trimming cost V 2 bases and J 4 bases, with 14 bases left between them. The CDR3 has 14 residues.

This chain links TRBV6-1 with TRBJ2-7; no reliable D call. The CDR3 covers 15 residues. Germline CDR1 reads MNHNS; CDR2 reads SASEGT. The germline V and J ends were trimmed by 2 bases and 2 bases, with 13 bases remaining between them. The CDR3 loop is CASSEQVPAAYEQYF. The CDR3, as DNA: TGTGCCAGCAGTGAACAGGTCCCCGCTGCCTACGAGCAGTACTTC.

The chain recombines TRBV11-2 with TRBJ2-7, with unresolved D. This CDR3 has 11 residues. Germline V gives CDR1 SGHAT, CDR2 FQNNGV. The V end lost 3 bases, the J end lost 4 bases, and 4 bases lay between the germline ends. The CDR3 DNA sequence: TGTGCCAGCAGCTTCCTATACGAGCAGTACTTC. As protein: CASSFLYEQYF.

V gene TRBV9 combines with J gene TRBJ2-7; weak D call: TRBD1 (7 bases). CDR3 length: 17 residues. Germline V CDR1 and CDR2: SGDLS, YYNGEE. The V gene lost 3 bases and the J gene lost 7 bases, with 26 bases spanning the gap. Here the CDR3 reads CASSGRDRPPPFGEQYF. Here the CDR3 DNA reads TGTGCCAGCAGCGGGAGGGACAGACCCCCCCCTTTTGGGGAGCAGTACTTC.

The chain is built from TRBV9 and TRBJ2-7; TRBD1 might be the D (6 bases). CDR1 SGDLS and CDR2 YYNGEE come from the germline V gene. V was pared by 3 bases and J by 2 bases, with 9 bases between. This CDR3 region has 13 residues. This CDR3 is CASSETGAYEQYF. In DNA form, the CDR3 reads TGTGCCAGCAGCGAGACAGGTGCCTACGAGCAGTACTTC.

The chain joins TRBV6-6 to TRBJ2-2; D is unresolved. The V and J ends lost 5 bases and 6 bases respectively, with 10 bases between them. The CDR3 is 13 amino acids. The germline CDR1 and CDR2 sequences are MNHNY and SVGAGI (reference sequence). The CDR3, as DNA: TGTGCCAGCAGTGGGCTGTCTTCCGGGGAGCTGTTTTTT. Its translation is CASSGLSSGELFF.

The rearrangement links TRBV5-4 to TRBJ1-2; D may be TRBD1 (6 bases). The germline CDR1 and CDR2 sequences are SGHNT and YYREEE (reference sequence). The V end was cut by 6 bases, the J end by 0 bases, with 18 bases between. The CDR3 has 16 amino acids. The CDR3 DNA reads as TGTGCCAGCAACAAAGAAGTGAACAGGGCTAACTATGGCTACACCTTC. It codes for CASNKEVNRANYGYTF.

The CDR3 protein is CASSLAPGGYTEAFF. In nucleotides, the CDR3 is TGTGCCAGCAGCTTGGCTCCAGGGGGCTACACTGAAGCTTTCTTT. This chain links TRBV5-6 with TRBJ1-1; 8 nucleotides agree with TRBD1. CDR3 length: 15 residues. The trim removed 0 bases at V and 3 bases at J, leaving 4 bases unmatched. Germline V gives CDR1 SGHDT, CDR2 YYEEEE.

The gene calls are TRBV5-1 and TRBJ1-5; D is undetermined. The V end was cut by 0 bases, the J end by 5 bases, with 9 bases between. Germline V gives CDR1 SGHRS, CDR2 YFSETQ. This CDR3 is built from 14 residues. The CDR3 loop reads CASSLGLSDQPQHF. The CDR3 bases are TGCGCCAGCAGCTTGGGGCTTTCCGATCAGCCCCAGCATTTT.

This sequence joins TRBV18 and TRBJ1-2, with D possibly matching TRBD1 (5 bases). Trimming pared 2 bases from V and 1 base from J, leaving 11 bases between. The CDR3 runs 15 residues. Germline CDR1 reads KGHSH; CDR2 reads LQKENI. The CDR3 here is CASSPGATFNYGYTF. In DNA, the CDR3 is TGTGCCAGCTCACCAGGGGCAACTTTTAACTATGGCTACACCTTC.

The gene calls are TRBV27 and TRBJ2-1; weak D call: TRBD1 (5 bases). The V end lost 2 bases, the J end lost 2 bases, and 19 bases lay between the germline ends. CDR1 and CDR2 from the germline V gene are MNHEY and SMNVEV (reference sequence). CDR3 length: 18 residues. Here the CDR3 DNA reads TGTGCCAGCAGTTTAGTATATCAGAACAGGCCCCCCTACAATGAGCAGTTCTTC. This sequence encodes CASSLVYQNRPPYNEQFF.

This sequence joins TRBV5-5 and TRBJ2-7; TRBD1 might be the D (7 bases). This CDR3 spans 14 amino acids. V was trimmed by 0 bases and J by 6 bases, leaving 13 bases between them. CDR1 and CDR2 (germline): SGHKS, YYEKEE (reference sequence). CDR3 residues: CASSLAGGSGEQYF. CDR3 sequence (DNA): TGTGCCAGCAGCTTGGCAGGGGGGTCCGGCGAGCAGTACTTC. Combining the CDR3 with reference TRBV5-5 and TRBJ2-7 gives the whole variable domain DAGVTQSPTHLIKTRGQQVTLRCSPISGHKSVSWYQQVLGQGPQFIFQYYEKEERGRGNFPDRFSARQFPNYSSELNVNALLLGDSALYLCASSLAGGSGEQYFGPGTRLTVT.

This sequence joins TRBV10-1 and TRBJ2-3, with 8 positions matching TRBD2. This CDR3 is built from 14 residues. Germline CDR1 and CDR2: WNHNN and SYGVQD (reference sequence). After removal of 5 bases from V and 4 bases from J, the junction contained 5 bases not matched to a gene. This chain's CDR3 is CASSSGRGSDTQYF. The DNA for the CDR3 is TGCGCCAGCAGTAGCGGGAGAGGTTCAGATACGCAGTATTTT.

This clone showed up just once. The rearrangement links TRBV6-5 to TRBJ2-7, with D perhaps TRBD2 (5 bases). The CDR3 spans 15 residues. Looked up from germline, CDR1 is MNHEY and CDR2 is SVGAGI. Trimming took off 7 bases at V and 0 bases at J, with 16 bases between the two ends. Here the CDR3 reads CASTQGSLGSYEQYF. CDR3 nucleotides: TGTGCCAGCACCCAAGGGAGTTTGGGCTCCTACGAGCAGTACTTC.

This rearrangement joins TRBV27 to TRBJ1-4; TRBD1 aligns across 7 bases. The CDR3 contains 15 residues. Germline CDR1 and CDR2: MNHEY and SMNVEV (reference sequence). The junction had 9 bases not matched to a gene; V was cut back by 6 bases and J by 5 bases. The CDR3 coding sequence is TGTGCCAGCAGACCCCAGGGACAGCTGAATGAAAAACTGTTTTTT. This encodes CASRPQGQLNEKLFF.

The CDR3 here is CASRPTGTSTYEQYF. CDR3 coding DNA: TGTGCCAGTAGACCAACCGGGACATCCACCTACGAGCAGTACTTC. The chain combines TRBV19 with TRBJ2-7, with D perhaps matching TRBD1 (6 bases). There are 15 residues in the CDR3. Per germline, CDR1 LNHDA and CDR2 SQIVND (reference sequence). V shed 6 bases and J shed 2 bases, with 17 bases lying between them.

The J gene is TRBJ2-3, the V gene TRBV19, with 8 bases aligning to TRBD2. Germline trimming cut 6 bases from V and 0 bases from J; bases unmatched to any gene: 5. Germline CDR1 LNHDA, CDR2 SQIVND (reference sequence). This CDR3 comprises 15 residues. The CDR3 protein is CASRPTSESTDTQYF. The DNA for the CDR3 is TGTGCCAGTAGACCGACTAGCGAAAGCACAGATACGCAGTATTTT.

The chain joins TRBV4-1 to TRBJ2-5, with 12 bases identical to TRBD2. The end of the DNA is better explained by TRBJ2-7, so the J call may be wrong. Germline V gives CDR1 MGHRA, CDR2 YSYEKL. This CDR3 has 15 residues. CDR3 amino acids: CASSQGLAGASEQYF. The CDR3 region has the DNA TGCGCCAGCAGCCAAGGACTAGCGGGGGCCTCCGAGCAGTACTTC.